This TCR beta chain came from a study of blood T cell repertoires in COVID-19. Study as a whole: Italy, Spain and the United States were the sources of the convalescent and acute COVID-19 samples. PBMCs, B-cell-depleted T cells, or T cells were the source of the cDNA or gDNA that made up the material.

Original methodology: Amplification of reference gene primers provided the estimated nucleated cell counts. The repertoire was sequenced with immunoSEQ multiplex PCR; TCRdb's copy has only in-frame clones and lacks some. V and J calls and clone size follow that table, whereas D and trimming were derived from the DNA. The data contain roughly 200,000 clones, around 89% of them singletons. From germline, CDR1 is LGHDT and CDR2 YNNKEL (reference sequence). V lost 4 bases to trimming and J lost 4 bases, with 8 bases between them. CDR3 length: 13 amino acids. On this clone: The sample has other DNA sequences that encode this CDR3 too.

This chain links TRBV3-1 (or the pseudogene TRBV3-2) with TRBJ2-1; possibly TRBD1 for D (6 bases). This receptor was obtained from a man aged 70 or older with acute or convalescent COVID-19. Sequencing input: peripheral blood. CDR3 coding DNA: TGTGCCAGCAGCCCCGGGACATACAATGAGCAGTTCTTC. The encoded protein is CASSPGTYNEQFF.